One sample yielded the 17 T cell receptor beta chains listed below, sequenced in a study of identical twins. MiXCR, applied by TCRdb to the 5' RACE reads, yields one record per CDR3 protein. The profile shows about 890,000 distinct CDR3 sequences, 10% to 15% of them singletons. These data are also associated with another study on yellow fever vaccine responses in identical twins.

The material sequenced was PBMCs. These receptors were obtained from a young woman in good health.

This clonotype was found a few times. This chain uses TRBV29-1 with TRBJ2-5, with D possibly TRBD1 on 6 matching bases. Germline V gives CDR1 SQVTM, CDR2 ANQGSEA. Trimming pared 3 bases from V and 2 bases from J, leaving 13 bases between. The CDR3 runs to 14 residues. CDR3 nucleotides: TGCAGCGTTGAGCCTCAGGGACATCAAGAGACCCAGTACTTC. It translates to CSVEPQGHQETQYF.

This clonotype was detected a few times. The CDR3 nucleotides read TGTGCCAGTAAGACTAGCGGGGGGGCCAGAGTCAATGAGCAGTTCTTC. Translating gives CASKTSGGARVNEQFF. The chain is built from TRBV19 and TRBJ2-1; 14 bases line up with TRBD2. There are 16 residues in the CDR3. Germline assignment: CDR1 LNHDA and CDR2 SQIVND (reference sequence). J lost 6 bases, V lost 7 bases, and 8 bases had no gene match.

This clonotype was recorded a few times. The chain joins TRBV6-5 to TRBJ2-7; D is tentatively TRBD1 or TRBD2 (5 bases each). Germline-derived CDR1 and CDR2 are MNHEY and SVGAGI. The CDR3 has 17 residues. Trimming cost V 0 bases and J 3 bases, with 18 bases left between them. The CDR3 sequence: CASSYSPADTFYYEQYF. CDR3 nucleotide sequence: TGTGCCAGCAGTTACTCTCCAGCGGACACATTCTACTACGAGCAGTACTTC.

This clonotype was counted only a few times. This chain links TRBV10-3 with TRBJ2-2; 12 positions agree with TRBD1. The V segment lost 6 bases and the J segment 6 bases; nucleotides outside the gene matches: 8. The CDR3 totals 16 residues. CDR1 and CDR2 from the germline V gene are ENHRY and SYGVKD. The DNA for the CDR3 is TGTGCCATCAGCGACCGGGACAGGGGGCTTTCCGGGGAGCTGTTTTTT. Protein sequence: CAISDRDRGLSGELFF.

The chain employs TRBV5-5 and TRBJ2-2, with 14 bases fitting TRBD2. V was clipped by 6 bases and J by 7 bases; unmatched bases: 14. The CDR3 sequence is 18 residues long. CDR1 is SGHKS and CDR2 is YYEKEE in the germline V gene (reference sequence). CDR3 sequence: CASTPNRLAGGRGGELFF. The CDR3 DNA follows: TGTGCCAGCACTCCCAACCGACTAGCGGGAGGGCGCGGCGGGGAGCTGTTTTTT. Filled out from reference TRBV5-5 and TRBJ2-2, the complete variable domain reads DAGVTQSPTHLIKTRGQQVTLRCSPISGHKSVSWYQQVLGQGPQFIFQYYEKEERGRGNFPDRFSARQFPNYSSELNVNALLLGDSALYLCASTPNRLAGGRGGELFFGEGSRLTVL.

This chain links TRBV5-5 with TRBJ2-3; perhaps TRBD2 as D (7 bases). Germline-derived CDR1 and CDR2 are SGHKS and YYEKEE (reference sequence). The CDR3 length is 16 residues. Trimming pared 4 bases from V and 3 bases from J, leaving 18 bases between. This CDR3 is CASSPALGGGTDTQYF. The CDR3 nucleotides are TGTGCCAGCAGCCCTGCGCTAGGGGGAGGGACAGATACGCAGTATTTT.

Comment on this clonotype: One end of the junction varies from germline; a read error may be responsible. The chain is built from TRBV5-1 and TRBJ1-5; TRBD1 matches at 11 bases. CDR3 length: 13 amino acids. Germline V lookup: CDR1 SGHRS, CDR2 YFSETQ. The CDR3 sequence: CASSGTGGQPRHF. Here the CDR3 DNA reads TGCGCCAGCAGCGGGACAGGGGGTCAGCCCCGGCATTTT.

This clonotype has a handful of counts. The chain couples TRBV12-3 or TRBV12-4 to TRBJ2-1; D possibly corresponds to TRBD2 (5 bases). The CDR3 has 16 residues. CDR3: CDLMRETPSSYNEQFF. The CDR3 DNA sequence: TGTGACCTGATGAGGGAGACCCCTTCTTCCTACAATGAGCAGTTCTTC.

This clonotype was observed a handful of times. The chain combines TRBV15 with TRBJ2-3; D is unclear. Trimming took off 1 base at V and 2 bases at J, with 7 bases between the two ends. The CDR3 runs to 14 residues. Germline assignment: CDR1 LNHNV and CDR2 YYDKDF (reference sequence). In nucleotides, the CDR3 is TGTGCCACCAGCAGAGGGTCGTACACAGATACGCAGTATTTT. It encodes CATSRGSYTDTQYF.

The chain uses TRBV20-1 and TRBJ1-1; D uncertain. Germline V gene sequence: CDR1 DFQATT, CDR2 SNEGSKA (reference sequence). Trimming left V 0 bases short and J 3 bases short, with 8 bases between. The CDR3 runs to 13 residues. This chain's CDR3 is CSARDLRDTEAFF. The DNA of the CDR3 is TGCAGTGCTAGAGATTTGAGGGACACTGAAGCTTTCTTT.

This clonotype showed up many times. The chain links TRBV12-3 or TRBV12-4 to TRBJ2-6; no definite D call. The CDR3 is made up of 13 amino acids. V was pared by 6 bases and J by 0 bases, with 3 bases between. This CDR3 is CASSDSGANVLTF. DNA of the CDR3: TGTGCCAGCAGCGACTCTGGGGCCAACGTCCTGACTTTC.

CDR3 DNA: TGTGCCAGCAGCGATACCCGCCGGGGGAGCTCCTACGAGCAGTACTTC. This codes for CASSDTRRGSSYEQYF. V gene TRBV25-1 combines with J gene TRBJ2-7; D might be TRBD2 (6 bases). Germline CDR1 MGHDK, CDR2 SYGVNS. The CDR3 extends over 16 amino acids. The V and J ends lost 6 bases and 0 bases respectively, with 18 bases between them.

There are a few counts of this clonotype. The CDR3 DNA reads TGTGCCAGCAGTGAACCACGACAGGGAAGTGAAAAACTGTTTTTT. Protein product: CASSEPRQGSEKLFF. The V and J genes are TRBV6-1 and TRBJ1-4, with 7 bases lining up with TRBD1. The V gene's germline CDR1 is MNHNS and CDR2 SASEGT. V lost 2 bases and J lost 7; bases outside the gene matches: 7. CDR3 size: 15 residues.

The chain uses TRBV12-3 or TRBV12-4 and TRBJ2-1, with D possibly TRBD2 on 5 matching bases. V was shortened by 4 bases and J by 5 bases, with 18 bases between the two germline ends. This CDR3 region has 16 residues. The CDR3 DNA reads as TGTGCCAGCAGTTCCGAAAAGAGGGCCCCTCACAATGAGCAGTTCTTC. It codes for CASSSEKRAPHNEQFF.

Many counts were recorded for this clonotype. The chain recombines TRBV7-7 with TRBJ2-2; 11 bases match TRBD1. The CDR3 sequence is 15 residues long. The J segment lost 6 bases and the V segment lost 3 bases, leaving 3 bases of the junction unmatched. Per germline, CDR1 SSHAT and CDR2 FNYEAQ (reference sequence). The CDR3 is CASSLGQGVAGELFF. CDR3 DNA sequence: TGTGCCAGCAGCTTGGGACAGGGGGTCGCCGGGGAGCTGTTTTTT.

In DNA form, the CDR3 reads TGTGCCAGCAGTTTCTCCGCGCGGTTAGCGGGAGGAGACGAGCAGTACTTC. It yields the protein CASSFSARLAGGDEQYF. This rearrangement joins TRBV6-5 to TRBJ2-7; 10 nucleotides agree with TRBD2. Trimming at V came to 4 bases and at J to 5 bases, leaving 14 bases not matched to a gene. In germline, CDR1 is MNHEY, CDR2 SVGAGI. The CDR3 runs to 17 residues.

This clonotype has only a few counts. The gene calls are TRBV7-9 and TRBJ2-1, with 9 bases identical to TRBD1. The CDR3 length is 15 residues. Germline lookup yields CDR1 SEHNR and CDR2 FQNEAQ (reference sequence). V trimming: 8 bases; J trimming: 8 bases; junction bases outside the gene matches: 13. The CDR3 nucleotides are TGTGCCAGCGTACCCGGGACAGGGCTTGGCGATGAGCAGTTCTTC. Translated: CASVPGTGLGDEQFF.